This T cell receptor beta chain originates from a study of blood T cell repertoires in COVID-19. Trimming stripped 6 bases from V and 2 bases from J, with 7 bases between. This CDR3 is 11 amino acids long. Germline V gene data show CDR1 as DFQATT and CDR2 as SNEGSKA (reference sequence). The assay was immunoSEQ multiplex PCR, and TCRdb's table has in-frame clones only and misses some. Seen here are some 110,000 clones, approximately 80% observed once, and the top ten hold about 40%. This TCR was recovered from a man older than 75 with acute or convalescent COVID-19. V is TRBV20-1 and J is TRBJ2-5, with a tentative D call TRBD1 (5 bases). The sample was peripheral blood. CDR3 DNA: TGCAGTGCAGGGGCACAAGAGACCCAGTACTTC. This codes for CSAGAQETQYF.